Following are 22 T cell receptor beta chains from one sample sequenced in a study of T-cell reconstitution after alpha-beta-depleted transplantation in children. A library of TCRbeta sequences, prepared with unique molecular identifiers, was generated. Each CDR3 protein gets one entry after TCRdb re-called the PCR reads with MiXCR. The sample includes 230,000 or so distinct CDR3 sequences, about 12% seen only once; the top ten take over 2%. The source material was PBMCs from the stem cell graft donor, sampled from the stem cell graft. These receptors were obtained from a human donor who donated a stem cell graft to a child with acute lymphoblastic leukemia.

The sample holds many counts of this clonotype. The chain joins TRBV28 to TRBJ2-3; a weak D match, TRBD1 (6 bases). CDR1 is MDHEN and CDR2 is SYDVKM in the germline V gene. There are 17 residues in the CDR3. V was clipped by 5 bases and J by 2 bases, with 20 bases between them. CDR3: CASSPMWGWTVTDTQYF. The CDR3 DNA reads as TGTGCCAGCAGTCCAATGTGGGGTTGGACAGTCACAGATACGCAGTATTTT. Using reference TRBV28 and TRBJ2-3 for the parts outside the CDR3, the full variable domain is DVKVTQSSRYLVKRTGEKVFLECVQDMDHENMFWYRQDPGLGLRLIYFSYDVKMKEKGDIPEGYSVSREKKERFSLILESASTNQTSMYLCASSPMWGWTVTDTQYFGPGTRLTVL.

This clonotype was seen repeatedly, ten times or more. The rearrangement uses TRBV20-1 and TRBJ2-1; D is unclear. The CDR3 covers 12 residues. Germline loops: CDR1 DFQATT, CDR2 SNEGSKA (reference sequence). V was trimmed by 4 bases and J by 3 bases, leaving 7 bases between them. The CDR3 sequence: CSAIGDYNEQFF. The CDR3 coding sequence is TGCAGTGCTATTGGGGACTACAATGAGCAGTTCTTC.

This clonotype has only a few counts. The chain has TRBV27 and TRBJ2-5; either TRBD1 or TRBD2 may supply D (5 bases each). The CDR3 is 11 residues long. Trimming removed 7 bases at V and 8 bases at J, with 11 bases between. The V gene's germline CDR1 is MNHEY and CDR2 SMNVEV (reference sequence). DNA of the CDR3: TGTGCCAGCACGGGGCGAGGAACCCAGTACTTC. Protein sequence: CASTGRGTQYF.

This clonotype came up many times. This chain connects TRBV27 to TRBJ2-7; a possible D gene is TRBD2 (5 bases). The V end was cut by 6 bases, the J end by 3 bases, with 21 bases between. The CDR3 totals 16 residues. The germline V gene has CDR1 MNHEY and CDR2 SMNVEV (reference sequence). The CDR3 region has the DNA TGTGCCAGCAGGAGGAGGCCCGGTGGGAGTCACTACGAGCAGTACTTC. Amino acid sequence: CASRRRPGGSHYEQYF.

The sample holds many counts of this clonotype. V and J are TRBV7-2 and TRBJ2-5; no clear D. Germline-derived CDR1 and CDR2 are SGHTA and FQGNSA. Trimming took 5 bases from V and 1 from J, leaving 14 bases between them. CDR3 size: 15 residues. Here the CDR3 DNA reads TGTGCCAGCAGCCCGGGTCTGGGAACCCAAGAGACCCAGTACTTC. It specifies CASSPGLGTQETQYF.

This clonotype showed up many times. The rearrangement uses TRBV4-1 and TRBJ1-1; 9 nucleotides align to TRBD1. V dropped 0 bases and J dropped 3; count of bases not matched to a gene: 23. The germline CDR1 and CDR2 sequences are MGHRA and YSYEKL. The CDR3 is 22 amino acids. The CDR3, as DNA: TGCGCCAGCAGCCAAGAAATCTTTAAGGGAACAACAGGGGGCAAGAAGGACACTGAAGCTTTCTTT. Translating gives CASSQEIFKGTTGGKKDTEAFF.

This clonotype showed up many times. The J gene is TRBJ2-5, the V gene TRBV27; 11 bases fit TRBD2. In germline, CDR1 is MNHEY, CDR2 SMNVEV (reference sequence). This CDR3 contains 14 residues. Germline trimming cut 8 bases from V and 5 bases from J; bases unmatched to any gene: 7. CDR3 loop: CASGTSGSRETQYF. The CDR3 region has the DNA TGTGCCAGCGGGACTAGCGGCAGTCGGGAGACCCAGTACTTC.

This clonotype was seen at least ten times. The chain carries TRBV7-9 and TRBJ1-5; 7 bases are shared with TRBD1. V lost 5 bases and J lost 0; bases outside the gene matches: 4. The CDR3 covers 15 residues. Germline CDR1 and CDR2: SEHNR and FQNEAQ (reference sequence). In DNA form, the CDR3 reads TGTGCCAGCAGCCAGACAGGGTCTAGCAATCAGCCCCAGCATTTT. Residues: CASSQTGSSNQPQHF.

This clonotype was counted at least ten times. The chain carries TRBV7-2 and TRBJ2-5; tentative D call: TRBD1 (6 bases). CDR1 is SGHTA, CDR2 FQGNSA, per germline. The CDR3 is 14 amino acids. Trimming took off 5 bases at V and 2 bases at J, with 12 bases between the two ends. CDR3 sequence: CASSIRTVQETQYF. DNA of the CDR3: TGTGCCAGCAGCATCCGGACAGTTCAAGAGACCCAGTACTTC.

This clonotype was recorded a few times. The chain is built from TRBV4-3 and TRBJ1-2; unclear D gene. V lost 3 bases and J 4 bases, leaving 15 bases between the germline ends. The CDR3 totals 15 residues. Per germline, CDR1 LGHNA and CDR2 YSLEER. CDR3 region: CASSQRARTLYGYTF. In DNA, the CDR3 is TGCGCCAGCAGCCAGAGGGCCAGGACCCTCTATGGCTACACCTTC.

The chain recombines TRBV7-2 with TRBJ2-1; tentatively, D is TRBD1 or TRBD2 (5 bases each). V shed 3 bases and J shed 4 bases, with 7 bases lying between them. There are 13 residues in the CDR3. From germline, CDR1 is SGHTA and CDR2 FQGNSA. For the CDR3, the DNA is TGTGCCAGCAGCTTCGGGGCGTACAATGAGCAGTTCTTC. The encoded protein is CASSFGAYNEQFF.

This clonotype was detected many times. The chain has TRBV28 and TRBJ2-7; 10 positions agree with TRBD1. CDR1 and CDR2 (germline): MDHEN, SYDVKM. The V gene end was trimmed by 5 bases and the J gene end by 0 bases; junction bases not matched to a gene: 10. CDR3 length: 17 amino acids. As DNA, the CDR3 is TGTGCCAGCAGTCCCCAGCCAGGACAGGGGGGCTCCTACGAGCAGTACTTC. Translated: CASSPQPGQGGSYEQYF.

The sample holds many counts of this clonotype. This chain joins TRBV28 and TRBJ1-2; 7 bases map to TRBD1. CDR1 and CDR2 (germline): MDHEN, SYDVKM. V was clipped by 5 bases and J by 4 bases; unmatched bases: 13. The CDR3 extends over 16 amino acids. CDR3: CASSAIDRVGTYGYTF. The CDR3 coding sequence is TGTGCCAGCAGTGCGATCGACAGGGTGGGGACCTATGGCTACACCTTC.

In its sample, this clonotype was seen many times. The CDR3 DNA sequence: TGTGCCAGCAGCTTAGTCCCAAGCGGCTCCTACGAGCAGTACTTC. Its translation: CASSLVPSGSYEQYF. This chain joins TRBV7-2 and TRBJ2-7, with TRBD2 as a possible D gene (5 bases). V was trimmed by 1 base and J by 0 bases, leaving 10 bases between them. This CDR3 region has 15 residues. CDR1 and CDR2 from the germline V gene are SGHTA and FQGNSA.

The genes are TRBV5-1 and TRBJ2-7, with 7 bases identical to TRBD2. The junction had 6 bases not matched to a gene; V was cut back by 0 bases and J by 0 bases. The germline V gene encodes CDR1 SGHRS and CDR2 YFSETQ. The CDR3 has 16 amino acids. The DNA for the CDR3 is TGCGCCAGCAGCTTGGAGCCTCGCGGGGGCTCCTACGAGCAGTACTTC. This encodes CASSLEPRGGSYEQYF.

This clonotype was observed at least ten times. The CDR3 reads CASSYRELGEQFF. The CDR3 DNA is TGTGCCAGCAGTTACAGGGAGCTTGGTGAGCAGTTCTTC. V gene TRBV6-5 combines with J gene TRBJ2-1; a weak D match, TRBD2 (5 bases). The CDR3 has 13 residues. Germline CDR1 and CDR2: MNHEY and SVGAGI. Trimming left V 2 bases short and J 9 bases short, with 11 bases between.

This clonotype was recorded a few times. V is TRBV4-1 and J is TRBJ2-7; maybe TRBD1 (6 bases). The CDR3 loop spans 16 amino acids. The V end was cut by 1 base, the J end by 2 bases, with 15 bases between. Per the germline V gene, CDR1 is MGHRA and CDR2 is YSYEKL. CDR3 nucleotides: TGCGCCAGCAGCCAAGGTGGGGGCCCGGTCGCCTACGAGCAGTACTTC. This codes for CASSQGGGPVAYEQYF.

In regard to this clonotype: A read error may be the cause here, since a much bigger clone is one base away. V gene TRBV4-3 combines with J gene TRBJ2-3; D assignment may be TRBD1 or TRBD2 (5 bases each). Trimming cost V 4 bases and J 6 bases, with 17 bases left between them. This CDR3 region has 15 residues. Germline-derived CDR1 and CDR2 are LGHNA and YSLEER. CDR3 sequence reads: CASSPLSAGSDTQYF. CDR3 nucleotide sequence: TGCGCCAGCAGCCCACTGTCAGCAGGGAGCGATACGCAGTATTTT.

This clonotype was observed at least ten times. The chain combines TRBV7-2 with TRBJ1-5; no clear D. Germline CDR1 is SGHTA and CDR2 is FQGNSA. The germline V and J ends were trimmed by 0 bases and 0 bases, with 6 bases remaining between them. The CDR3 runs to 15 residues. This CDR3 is CASSLAQNSNQPQHF. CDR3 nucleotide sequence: TGTGCCAGCAGCTTAGCGCAGAATAGCAATCAGCCCCAGCATTTT.

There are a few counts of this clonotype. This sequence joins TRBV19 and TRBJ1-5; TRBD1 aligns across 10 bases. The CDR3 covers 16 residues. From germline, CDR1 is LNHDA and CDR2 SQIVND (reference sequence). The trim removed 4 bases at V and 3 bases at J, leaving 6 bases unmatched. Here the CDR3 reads CASSTKDRGTNQPQHF. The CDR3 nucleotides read TGTGCCAGTAGTACCAAGGACAGGGGGACCAATCAGCCCCAGCATTTT. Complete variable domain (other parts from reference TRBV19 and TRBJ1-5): DGGITQSPKYLFRKEGQNVTLSCEQNLNHDAMYWYRQDPGQGLRLIYYSQIVNDFQKGDIAEGYSVSREKKESFPLTVTSAQKNPTAFYLCASSTKDRGTNQPQHFGDGTRLSIL.

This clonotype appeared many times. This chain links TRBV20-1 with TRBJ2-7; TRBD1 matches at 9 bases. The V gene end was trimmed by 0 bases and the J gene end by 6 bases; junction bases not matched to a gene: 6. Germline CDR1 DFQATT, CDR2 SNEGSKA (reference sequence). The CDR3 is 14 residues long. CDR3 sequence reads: CSARDPGTGSEQYF. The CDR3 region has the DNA TGCAGTGCTAGAGATCCCGGGACAGGGTCCGAGCAGTACTTC.

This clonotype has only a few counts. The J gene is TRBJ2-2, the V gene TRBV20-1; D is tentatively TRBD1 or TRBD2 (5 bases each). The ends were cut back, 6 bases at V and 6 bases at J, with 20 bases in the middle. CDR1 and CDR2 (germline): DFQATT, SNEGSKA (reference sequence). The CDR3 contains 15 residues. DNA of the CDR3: TGCAGTGCCCCCGAAGTCGGCAGGGAGCCCGGGGAGCTGTTTTTT. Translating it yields CSAPEVGREPGELFF.